This T cell receptor beta chain was observed in a study of blood T cell repertoires in COVID-19. Study as a whole: The samples span acute and convalescent COVID-19 from the United States, Italy and Spain.

Sequenced by immunoSEQ multiplex PCR; TCRdb stores in-frame clones only, minus some. The top ten hold 10% to 11% of the sample, which has about 140,000 clones, 70% to 85% seen once. Germline loops: CDR1 LGHDT, CDR2 YNNKEL (reference sequence). V was pared by 4 bases and J by 7 bases, with 7 bases of the junction left unmatched. The CDR3 is 15 amino acids. This sequence joins TRBV3-1 (or the pseudogene TRBV3-2) and TRBJ1-6, with TRBD1 matching 7 bases. The sequencing input was peripheral blood. The receptor was derived from a man aged 60 to 75 who had recovered from COVID-19. The CDR3 coding sequence is TGTGCCAGCAGCCTCCGGGCAGGGGGAAATTCACCCCTCCACTTT. Protein product: CASSLRAGGNSPLHF.